Included here is one T cell receptor (beta chain) sequence, with context. What this receptor recognizes is not known. Base qualities are not provided; no much larger clone lies one nucleotide away. The CDR3 covers 12 residues, taking in both the cysteine and the phenylalanine. Of the read, only the CDR3 DNA is kept; its 36 bases are in frame from base 1. Per the germline V gene, SNHLY is the CDR1 and FYNNEI is the CDR2. The data derive from a study of shared clonotypes between healthy human individuals (TCRdb year 2020). Regarding the research as a whole: A couple of women and a few men aged 18 to 49 years were included in the cohort. For each donor, CD4 naive and CD4 memory were each run on three plates, CD8 naive on two plates, and CD8 memory on one plate. Each donor's leukapheresis produced roughly between roughly 0.85 and 9.5 billion PBMCs. Libraries were prepared and TCR repertoires were sequenced by different laboratories using diverse techniques, in order to increase sequencing depth and limit assay-specific biases. To estimate repertoire size and how much clonotype sharing occurs between individuals, the study deeply sequenced the blood TCR repertoires of five healthy adults.

TCR CDR3 regions were amplified from genomic DNA by multiplex PCR using the deep immunoSEQ assay. Extracted genomic DNA from each cell subset was spread evenly across all wells of several immunoSEQ 96-well plates, with each plate serving as a replicate. For sorted subsets, approximately 190 ng of genomic DNA, equivalent to roughly 30,000 T cell genomes, went into each replicate PCR. The purified libraries were quantified using a Qubit 3.0 fluorometer, sized with a Bioanalyzer 2100, and then quantified again using the KAPA Library Quantification kit. Every immunoSEQ 96-well plate was sequenced on a dedicated single-read 150-cycle Illumina NextSeq 550 flow cell. The original methods were these. Because only junctional sequences without quality scores were contained in the immunoSEQ output, filtering matching that applied to full-length reads could not be performed. To assign V/J genes and CDR3, sequences were annotated using PyIR, a Python wrapper for IgBLAST v1.9, with IMGT germline references. Reads were filtered out if the reads had weak V/J assignments (E-value above 1e-6), no CDR3, stop codons, out-of-frame junctions, or ambiguous translated residues. V3J clonotypes were defined as sequences sharing an identical inferred V gene, J gene, and CDR3 amino acid sequence. Percentage overlap between repertoires was computed as shared unique clonotypes divided by the size of the smaller repertoire. Richness of each repertoire was evaluated using RTK rarefaction, the Chao1 estimator, and Recon v2.1 estimates of unobserved clonotypes. Generation probabilities for all TCRbeta clonotypes obtained by the gDNA method from a handful of donors were computed using OLGA. TCRdb took over this immuneACCESS table, retaining in-frame rearrangements with V and J assigned. Such tables are incomplete; in checked studies, under half of the missing clones stem from an unresolved V gene, and the remainder is unexplained. V and J calls and clone size come straight from that table; D and trimming were deduced from the DNA. In all, the sample holds more than 90,000 clones, and approximately 61% of those were seen once. 45% to 50% of the sample is in the top ten clones.

Healthy HIV-negative adults with no recently reported acute infections or vaccinations were included as donors. Only Caucasian adults living in Nashville, Tennessee, USA were represented among the donors. CD8 memory samples combined magnetically selected CD45RO+ cells with CCR7-negative CD45RA+ effector memory (TemRA) cells. Blood was obtained by leukapheresis, after which PBMCs were separated by Ficoll-Histopaque density gradient centrifugation and cryopreserved in liquid nitrogen vapor phase. Analytical flow cytometry was used to check the purity and quantity of each magnetically sorted T cell population. From each sorted fraction, genomic DNA was isolated and quantified by UV absorbance on a Nanodrop 2000c. What the authors observed across the whole study: About 5% of naive CD4, roughly 3.5% of naive CD8, approximately 2% of memory CD4, and 0.35% to 0.4% of memory CD8 clonotypes were shared across a few donors. The small number of donors limited the genetic and exposure-history diversity represented. Only blood was sampled, and tissue TCR repertoires likely differ from those in blood. Compared with non-shared clonotypes, the clonotypes found in all four sorted-subset donors had higher generation probabilities. Rarefaction of sorted-subset datasets indicated incomplete sequencing despite the large sequencing depth. Larger estimated clonotype richness was generally found for naive subsets than for memory subsets. Pairwise subsampling indicated that sequencing depth was expected to affect the degree of clonotype sharing among donors.

The specimen was memory CD8+ T cells sorted from blood. The sample's cell subset or site label, decoded: CD45RO+ cells pooled with CCR7-negative TemRA cells. This chain joins TRBV2 to TRBJ2-5, with an unclear D gene assignment. The sequence came from a man aged 25-45 years in good health. The CDR3 region reads CATRANLETQYF. The DNA sequence is as follows: TGTGCGACACGGGCAAATCTCGAGACCCAGTACTTC.